Presented here are 20 T cell receptor beta chains from one specimen sequenced in a study of Tregs in tolerant kidney transplant recipients. The method was immunoSEQ multiplex PCR; TCRdb's version includes in-frame clones alone and lacks a portion of them. Among about 44,000 clones listed, over 95% were seen once. Their antigens remain unidentified. The specimen was Tregs from blood cultured with allogeneic cells. The receptor set was obtained from a human donor in good health.

The J gene is TRBJ1-1, the V gene TRBV30, with 10 bases identical to TRBD1. The V gene's germline CDR1 is GTSNPN and CDR2 SVGIG (reference sequence). The CDR3 totals 15 residues. V dropped 4 bases and J dropped 3; count of bases not matched to a gene: 8. CDR3 in DNA: TGTGCCTGGACCTTAAAGGGACAGGGGTACACTGAAGCTTTCTTT. Amino acids: CAWTLKGQGYTEAFF.

The chain links TRBV2 to TRBJ2-1; 13 bases align to TRBD2. With 6 bases clipped from V and 7 bases from J, the junction kept 0 bases outside the gene matches. CDR1 and CDR2 (germline): SNHLY, FYNNEI. This CDR3 is built from 13 residues. The DNA for the CDR3 is TGTGCCAGCAGGGGACTAGCGGGAAATGAGCAGTTCTTC. This sequence encodes CASRGLAGNEQFF.

The chain uses TRBV18 and TRBJ1-5; TRBD1 aligns across 8 bases. With 5 bases clipped from V and 6 bases from J, the junction kept 6 bases outside the gene matches. The CDR3 runs 14 residues. Per the germline V gene, CDR1 is KGHSH and CDR2 is LQKENI. The DNA of the CDR3 is TGTGCCAGCTCAACGGACAGGGCCGCTCAGCCCCAGCATTTT. It specifies CASSTDRAAQPQHF.

The rearrangement joins TRBV7-8 to TRBJ2-4; TRBD1 matches at 7 bases. The germline V gene has CDR1 SGHVS and CDR2 FQNEAQ. Trimming at V came to 5 bases and at J to 6 bases, leaving 4 bases not matched to a gene. This CDR3 comprises 13 residues. The CDR3 is CASSRGQPNIQYF. DNA of the CDR3: TGTGCCAGCAGCCGGGGACAGCCAAACATTCAGTACTTC.

The CDR3 DNA follows: TGTGCCAGCATTCGACTCGAGCTTAACTATGGCTACACCTTC. Protein: CASIRLELNYGYTF. The V call is TRBV2, the J call TRBJ1-2; no clear D gene. The CDR3 is 14 residues long. Germline V gene lookup returns CDR1 SNHLY and CDR2 FYNNEI. Trimming took 7 bases from V and 1 from J, leaving 13 bases between them.

The CDR3 DNA reads TGTGCCAGCACCCCCCGTAGGTACACTGAAGCTTTCTTT. As protein: CASTPRRYTEAFF. The chain joins TRBV6-5 to TRBJ1-1; no definite D call. Germline V gene data show CDR1 as MNHEY and CDR2 as SVGAGI. V was cut by 7 bases and J by 3 bases, with 12 bases left in between. The CDR3 loop spans 13 amino acids.

The gene calls are TRBV9 and TRBJ2-7; perhaps TRBD2 as D (7 bases). V was pared by 4 bases and J by 1 base, with 12 bases between. The CDR3 sequence is 14 residues long. CDR1 and CDR2 from the germline V gene are SGDLS and YYNGEE. CDR3 nucleotide sequence: TGTGCCAGCAGCCGGGGGGACACGTCCTACGAGCAGTACTTC. This encodes CASSRGDTSYEQYF. The entire variable domain, with the rest obtained from reference TRBV9 and TRBJ2-7, is as follows: DSGVTQTPKHLITATGQRVTLRCSPRSGDLSVYWYQQSLDQGLQFLIQYYNGEERAKGNILERFSAQQFPDLHSELNLSSLELGDSALYFCASSRGDTSYEQYFGPGTRLTVT.

The V call is TRBV7-3, the J call TRBJ1-1; unclear D gene. Looked up from germline, CDR1 is SGHTA and CDR2 is FQGTGA. Trimming took off 6 bases at V and 2 bases at J, with 10 bases between the two ends. The CDR3 is made up of 13 amino acids. CDR3 DNA: TGTGCCAGCAGTCAAACACTAAACACTGAAGCTTTCTTT. Protein sequence: CASSQTLNTEAFF.

The rearrangement uses TRBV2 and TRBJ2-6, with unresolved D. CDR1 is SNHLY and CDR2 is FYNNEI in the germline V gene. Trimming stripped 6 bases from V and 0 bases from J, with 9 bases between. CDR3 length: 15 residues. CDR3 DNA sequence: TGTGCCAGCAGATCGCCGATCTCTGGGGCCAACGTCCTGACTTTC. Translating gives CASRSPISGANVLTF.

V usage is TRBV5-1 and J usage is TRBJ2-7, with D hard to call. V was shortened by 4 bases and J by 3 bases, with 17 bases between the two germline ends. This CDR3 contains 15 residues. CDR1 SGHRS and CDR2 YFSETQ come from the germline V gene. The DNA for the CDR3 is TGCGCCAGCAGCGTCCGGGCCGACGAAGGCTACGAGCAGTACTTC. Its translation: CASSVRADEGYEQYF.

The chain has TRBV18 and TRBJ1-2, with 10 bases matching TRBD1. V dropped 1 base and J dropped 3; count of bases not matched to a gene: 5. Germline V gives CDR1 KGHSH, CDR2 LQKENI. CDR3 length: 16 amino acids. CDR3 sequence reads: CASSPLGGQGDYGYTF. In DNA, the CDR3 is TGTGCCAGCTCACCACTGGGAGGACAGGGGGACTATGGCTACACCTTC.

In nucleotides, the CDR3 is TGTGCCAGCTCAAAAGCAGGGTTAGGGTACGAGCAGTACTTC. Translating it yields CASSKAGLGYEQYF. This chain connects TRBV18 to TRBJ2-7; a possible D gene is TRBD1 (5 bases). The CDR3 contains 14 residues. Trimming removed 5 bases at V and 4 bases at J, with 15 bases between. In germline, CDR1 is KGHSH, CDR2 LQKENI.

The gene calls are TRBV2 and TRBJ2-1, with 8 bases aligning to TRBD2. The CDR3 runs 17 residues. V was clipped by 8 bases and J by 0 bases; unmatched bases: 12. Germline V lookup: CDR1 SNHLY, CDR2 FYNNEI. The CDR3 here is CASRTGGPYGSYNEQFF. CDR3 in DNA: TGTGCCAGCCGAACGGGGGGGCCGTACGGCTCCTACAATGAGCAGTTCTTC.

The chain employs TRBV5-6 and TRBJ1-5; 9 bases are shared with TRBD1. The CDR3 totals 13 residues. Germline trimming cut 4 bases from V and 7 bases from J; bases unmatched to any gene: 3. CDR1 is SGHDT, CDR2 YYEEEE, per germline. CDR3 DNA: TGTGCCAGCAGCGTGACAGGGGGACAGCCCCAGCATTTT. It is translated as CASSVTGGQPQHF.

The chain joins TRBV7-8 to TRBJ2-5; D is unresolved. Germline V gives CDR1 SGHVS, CDR2 FQNEAQ. The CDR3 is 13 residues long. V dropped 2 bases and J dropped 1 base, with 5 bases sitting between them. The CDR3 loop is CASSLLLQETQYF. The CDR3 nucleotides are TGTGCCAGCAGCTTACTACTCCAAGAGACCCAGTACTTC.

The chain couples TRBV6-6 to TRBJ2-1; TRBD2 matches at 8 bases. The CDR3 consists of 15 residues. Looked up from germline, CDR1 is MNHNY and CDR2 is SVGAGI (reference sequence). V lost 5 bases, J lost 1 base, and 4 bases stayed unmatched. Written as DNA, the CDR3 is TGTGCCAGCAGTCTAGCGGGTGCGTCCTACAATGAGCAGTTCTTC. Its translation: CASSLAGASYNEQFF.

This chain links TRBV11-2 with TRBJ1-1; maybe TRBD1 (6 bases). There are 16 residues in the CDR3. V was shortened by 5 bases and J by 0 bases, with 16 bases between the two germline ends. Germline CDR1 and CDR2: SGHAT and FQNNGV. CDR3 region: CASSPRTAFMNTEAFF. In DNA form, the CDR3 reads TGTGCCAGCAGCCCGCGGACAGCCTTTATGAACACTGAAGCTTTCTTT.

V and J are TRBV19 and TRBJ2-2; 12 bases are a match to TRBD2. This CDR3 comprises 18 residues. Germline loops: CDR1 LNHDA, CDR2 SQIVND (reference sequence). With V trimmed by 5 bases and J by 1 base, 8 bases remained unmatched. CDR3 residues: CASSPRTSGMRNTGELFF. The CDR3 DNA reads TGTGCCAGTAGTCCACGGACTAGCGGGATGAGGAACACCGGGGAGCTGTTTTTT.

The rearrangement uses TRBV7-9 and TRBJ1-1; no reliable D call. This CDR3 has 14 amino acids. V lost 5 bases and J lost 4, with 14 bases in between. Germline V gene sequence: CDR1 SEHNR, CDR2 FQNEAQ (reference sequence). The CDR3 nucleotides read TGTGCCAGCAGCGAGGACTTGTTTAGCACTGAAGCTTTCTTT. The encoded protein is CASSEDLFSTEAFF.

The V call is TRBV6-1, the J call TRBJ1-2; TRBD1 might be the D (5 bases). The CDR3 extends over 16 amino acids. Germline assignment: CDR1 MNHNS and CDR2 SASEGT. Trimming left V 0 bases short and J 5 bases short, with 16 bases between. The CDR3 DNA is TGTGCCAGCAGTGAAGCGGTGGCAGGGAGTCGGTATGGCTACACCTTC. Its translation is CASSEAVAGSRYGYTF.